The rows below give T cell receptor beta chains drawn from one sample of a study of blood T cell repertoires in COVID-19. Generated by immunoSEQ multiplex PCR, the TCRdb table keeps only in-frame clones and is missing some. Among about 250,000 clones listed, around 83% were seen once. Sequencing used peripheral blood. These receptors were collected from an elderly man with acute or convalescent COVID-19. The CDR3 runs from the conserved cysteine through the conserved F or W. Each record gives: D gene, clone size, J gene, V gene, CDR3 length, CDR3 DNA, CDR3 protein. A D gene is named only where the DNA matches it firmly. For some rows the clone size is stated as once, few or many, or as a class when expanded; others skip it.

d_gene: TRBD1
abundance: -
j_gene: TRBJ1-2
v_gene: TRBV28
len: 14
CDR3nt: TGTGCCAGCATCCCGGTGGACAGGAACTATGGCTACACCTTC
CDR3aa: CASIPVDRNYGYTF

d_gene: TRBD1
abundance: -
j_gene: TRBJ1-2
v_gene: TRBV27
len: 16
CDR3nt: TGTGCCAGCTTGCCTACCGGGACAGGGTTTAACTATGGCTACACCTTC
CDR3aa: CASLPTGTGFNYGYTF

d_gene: -
abundance: -
j_gene: TRBJ2-2
v_gene: TRBV2
len: 10
CDR3nt: TGTGCCAGCAAGGGGGGGGAGCTGTTTTTT
CDR3aa: CASKGGELFF

d_gene: -
abundance: -
j_gene: TRBJ1-2
v_gene: TRBV6-6
len: 14
CDR3nt: TGTGCCAGCATCCACGCAGGGGTTAACTATGGCTACACCTTC
CDR3aa: CASIHAGVNYGYTF

d_gene: -
abundance: few
j_gene: TRBJ1-3
v_gene: TRBV30
len: 12
CDR3nt: TGTGCCTGGAGTCGCTCTGGAAACACCATATATTTT
CDR3aa: CAWSRSGNTIYF

d_gene: TRBD1
abundance: -
j_gene: TRBJ2-7
v_gene: TRBV7-2
len: 16
CDR3nt: TGTGCCAGCAGCGCTCCGGGACAGGAGAGCTCCTACGAGCAGTACTTC
CDR3aa: CASSAPGQESSYEQYF

d_gene: -
abundance: -
j_gene: TRBJ2-1
v_gene: TRBV2
len: 12
CDR3nt: TGTGCCAGCAGTCTAGCAATCGGTGAGCAGTTCTTC
CDR3aa: CASSLAIGEQFF

d_gene: -
abundance: many
j_gene: TRBJ1-6
v_gene: TRBV7-9
len: 15
CDR3nt: TGTGCCAGCAGCCTAGGTACTTACTATAATTCACCCCTCCACTTT
CDR3aa: CASSLGTYYNSPLHF

d_gene: -
abundance: -
j_gene: TRBJ2-7
v_gene: TRBV28
len: 14
CDR3nt: TGTGCCAGCAGTTGGGACTCGAGGGGCGGCGAGCAGTACTTC
CDR3aa: CASSWDSRGGEQYF

d_gene: -
abundance: once
j_gene: TRBJ2-2
v_gene: TRBV5-1
len: 15
CDR3nt: TGCGCCAGCAGCTTGGTATTTCGGGGAACCGGGGAGCTGTTTTTT
CDR3aa: CASSLVFRGTGELFF

d_gene: TRBD2
abundance: -
j_gene: TRBJ2-3
v_gene: TRBV4-1
len: 16
CDR3nt: TGCGCCAGCAGCGGACCCGGACTAGCGGGGCACGATACGCAGTATTTT
CDR3aa: CASSGPGLAGHDTQYF

d_gene: -
abundance: -
j_gene: TRBJ1-3
v_gene: TRBV7-2
len: 15
CDR3nt: TGTGCCAGCAGCTTAGTTTCGGGGGCTGGAAACACCATATATTTT
CDR3aa: CASSLVSGAGNTIYF

d_gene: TRBD1
abundance: few
j_gene: TRBJ1-1
v_gene: TRBV7-9
len: 15
CDR3nt: TGTGCCAGCAGCTACGGACAGGGTGCGGGCACTGAAGCTTTCTTT
CDR3aa: CASSYGQGAGTEAFF

d_gene: TRBD1
abundance: -
j_gene: TRBJ1-4
v_gene: TRBV7-9
len: 15
CDR3nt: TGTGCCAGCAGCCGGGACAGGGGTTTTAATGAAAAACTGTTTTTT
CDR3aa: CASSRDRGFNEKLFF

d_gene: -
abundance: few
j_gene: TRBJ1-1
v_gene: TRBV18
len: 13
CDR3nt: TGTGCCAGCTCACCAGACAGGCCAGCTGAAGCTTTCTTT
CDR3aa: CASSPDRPAEAFF

d_gene: TRBD1
abundance: -
j_gene: TRBJ1-6
v_gene: TRBV3-1/TRBV3-2
len: 13
CDR3nt: TGTGCCAGTTCGGGACAGGGGAATTCACCCCTCCACTTT
CDR3aa: CASSGQGNSPLHF

d_gene: -
abundance: few
j_gene: TRBJ2-7
v_gene: TRBV30
len: 11
CDR3nt: TGTGCCTGGAGTCTCAGGTACGAGCAGTACTTC
CDR3aa: CAWSLRYEQYF

d_gene: TRBD1
abundance: -
j_gene: TRBJ2-7
v_gene: TRBV7-6
len: 15
CDR3nt: TGTGCCAGCAGCCGGGACAGGGGTCGCTCCTACGAGCAGTACTTC
CDR3aa: CASSRDRGRSYEQYF

d_gene: -
abundance: -
j_gene: TRBJ1-4
v_gene: TRBV7-9
len: 15
CDR3nt: TGTGCCAGCAGCCAGTTCACAGGGCGCTATGAAAAACTGTTTTTT
CDR3aa: CASSQFTGRYEKLFF

d_gene: -
abundance: once
j_gene: TRBJ1-1
v_gene: TRBV7-2
len: 13
CDR3nt: TGTGCCAGCAGTGGGAGACTGAACACTGAAGCTTTCTTT
CDR3aa: CASSGRLNTEAFF

d_gene: TRBD2
abundance: -
j_gene: TRBJ2-2
v_gene: TRBV5-6
len: 18
CDR3nt: TGTGCCCGCAGCTTTGGACTAGCGGGGGGGTTTCGGACCGGGGAGCTGTTTTTT
CDR3aa: CARSFGLAGGFRTGELFF

d_gene: TRBD1
abundance: few
j_gene: TRBJ2-7
v_gene: TRBV5-4
len: 15
CDR3nt: TGTGCCAGCAGCTTGGAGGGACAGGGGGGCTACGAGCAGTACTTC
CDR3aa: CASSLEGQGGYEQYF

d_gene: -
abundance: -
j_gene: TRBJ1-5
v_gene: TRBV9
len: 15
CDR3nt: TGTGCCAGCAGCACTGGGACACTGAGCAATCAGCCCCAGCATTTT
CDR3aa: CASSTGTLSNQPQHF

d_gene: -
abundance: -
j_gene: TRBJ2-5
v_gene: TRBV30
len: 14
CDR3nt: TGTGCCTGGAACGCAGGGACACTTGTAGAGACCCAGTACTTC
CDR3aa: CAWNAGTLVETQYF

d_gene: -
abundance: -
j_gene: TRBJ1-1
v_gene: TRBV10-1
len: 13
CDR3nt: TGCGCCAGCAGCCCCGGGGGGCTACTGGAAGCTTTCTTT
CDR3aa: CASSPGGLLEAFF

d_gene: TRBD2
abundance: -
j_gene: TRBJ2-1
v_gene: TRBV11-2
len: 16
CDR3nt: TGTGCCAGCAGCTTAAGCGGGAGGGGTTTTTTAAATGAGCAGTTCTTC
CDR3aa: CASSLSGRGFLNEQFF